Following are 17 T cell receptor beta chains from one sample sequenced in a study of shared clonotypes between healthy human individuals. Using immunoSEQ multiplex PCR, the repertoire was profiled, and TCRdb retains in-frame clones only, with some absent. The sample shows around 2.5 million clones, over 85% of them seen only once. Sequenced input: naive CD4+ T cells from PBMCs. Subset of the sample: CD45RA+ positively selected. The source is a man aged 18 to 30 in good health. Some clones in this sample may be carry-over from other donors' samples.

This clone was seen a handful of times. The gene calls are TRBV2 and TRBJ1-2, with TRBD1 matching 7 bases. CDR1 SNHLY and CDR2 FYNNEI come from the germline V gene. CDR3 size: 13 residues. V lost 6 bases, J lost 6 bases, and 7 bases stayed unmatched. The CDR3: CASRETGSDGYTF. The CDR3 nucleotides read TGTGCCAGCAGGGAGACAGGGAGCGATGGCTACACCTTC.

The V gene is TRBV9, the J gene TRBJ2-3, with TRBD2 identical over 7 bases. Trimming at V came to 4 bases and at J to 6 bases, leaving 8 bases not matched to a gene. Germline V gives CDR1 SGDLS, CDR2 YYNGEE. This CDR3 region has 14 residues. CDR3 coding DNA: TGTGCCAGCAGCATAAGCGGGGAGGGGGATACGCAGTATTTT. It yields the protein CASSISGEGDTQYF.

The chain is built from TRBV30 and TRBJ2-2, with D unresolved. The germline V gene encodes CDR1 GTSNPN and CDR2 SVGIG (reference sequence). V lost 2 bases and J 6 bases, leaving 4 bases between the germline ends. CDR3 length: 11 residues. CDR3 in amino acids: CAWSTAGELFF. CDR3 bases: TGTGCCTGGAGTACCGCCGGGGAGCTGTTTTTT.

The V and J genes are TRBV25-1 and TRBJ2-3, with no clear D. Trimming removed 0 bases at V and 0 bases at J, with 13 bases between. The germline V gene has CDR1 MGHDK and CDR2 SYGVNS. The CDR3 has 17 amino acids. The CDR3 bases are TGTGCCAGCAGTGAATATTTGCAGGCCCTAAGCACAGATACGCAGTATTTT. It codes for CASSEYLQALSTDTQYF.

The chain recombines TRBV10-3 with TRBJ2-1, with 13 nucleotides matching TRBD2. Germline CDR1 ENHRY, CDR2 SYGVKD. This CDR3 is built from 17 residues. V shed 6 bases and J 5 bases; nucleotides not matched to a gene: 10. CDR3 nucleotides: TGTGCCATCAGGGAGGACAGGGGGACTAGCGGGAACAATGAGCAGTTCTTC. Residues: CAIREDRGTSGNNEQFF.

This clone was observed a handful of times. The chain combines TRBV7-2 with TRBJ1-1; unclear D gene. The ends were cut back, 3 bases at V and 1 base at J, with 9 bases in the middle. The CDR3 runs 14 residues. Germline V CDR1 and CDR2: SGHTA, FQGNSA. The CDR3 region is CASSLRQPNTEAFF. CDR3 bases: TGTGCCAGCAGCTTGAGACAACCGAACACTGAAGCTTTCTTT.

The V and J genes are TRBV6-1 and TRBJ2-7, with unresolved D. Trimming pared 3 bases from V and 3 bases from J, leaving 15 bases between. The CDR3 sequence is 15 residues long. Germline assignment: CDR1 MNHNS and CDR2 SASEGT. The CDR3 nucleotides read TGTGCCAGCAGTGACGGACCGACGGAGCTCTACGAGCAGTACTTC. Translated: CASSDGPTELYEQYF.

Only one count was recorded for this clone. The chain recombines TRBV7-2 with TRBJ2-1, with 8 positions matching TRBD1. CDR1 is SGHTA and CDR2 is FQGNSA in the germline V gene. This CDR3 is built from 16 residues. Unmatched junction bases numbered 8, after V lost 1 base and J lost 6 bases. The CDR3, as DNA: TGTGCCAGCAGCTTAGGGCGGACAGGGAATGGCAATGAGCAGTTCTTC. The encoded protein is CASSLGRTGNGNEQFF.

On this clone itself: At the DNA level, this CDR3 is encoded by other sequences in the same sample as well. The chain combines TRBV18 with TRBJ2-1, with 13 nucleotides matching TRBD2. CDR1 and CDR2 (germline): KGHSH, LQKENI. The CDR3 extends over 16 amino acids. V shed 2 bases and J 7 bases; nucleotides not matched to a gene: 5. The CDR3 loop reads CASSPTSGRAGNEQFF. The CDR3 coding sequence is TGTGCCAGCTCACCAACTAGCGGGAGGGCCGGGAATGAGCAGTTCTTC.

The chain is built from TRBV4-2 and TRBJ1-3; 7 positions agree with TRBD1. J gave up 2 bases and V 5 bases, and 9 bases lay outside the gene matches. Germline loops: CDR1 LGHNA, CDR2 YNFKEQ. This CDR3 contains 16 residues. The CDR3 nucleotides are TGTGCCAGCAGCTTGGGCCCTACAGGGGCTGGAAACACCATATATTTT. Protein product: CASSLGPTGAGNTIYF.

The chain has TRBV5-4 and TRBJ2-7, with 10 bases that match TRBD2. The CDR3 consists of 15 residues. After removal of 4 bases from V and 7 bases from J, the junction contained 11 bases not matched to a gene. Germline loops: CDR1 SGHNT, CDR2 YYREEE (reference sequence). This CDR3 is CASSRTSGYPTEQYF. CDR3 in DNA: TGTGCCAGCAGCCGGACTAGCGGATACCCTACGGAGCAGTACTTC.

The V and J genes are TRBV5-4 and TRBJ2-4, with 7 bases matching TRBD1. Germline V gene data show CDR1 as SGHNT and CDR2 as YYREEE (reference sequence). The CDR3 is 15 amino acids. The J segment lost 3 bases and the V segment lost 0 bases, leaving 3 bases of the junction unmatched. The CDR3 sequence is CASSLASGGKNIQYF. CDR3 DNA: TGTGCCAGCAGCTTGGCCTCAGGGGGCAAAAACATTCAGTACTTC. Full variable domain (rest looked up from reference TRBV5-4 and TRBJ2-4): ETGVTQSPTHLIKTRGQQVTLRCSSQSGHNTVSWYQQALGQGPQFIFQYYREEENGRGNFPPRFSGLQFPNYSSELNVNALELDDSALYLCASSLASGGKNIQYFGAGTRLSVL.

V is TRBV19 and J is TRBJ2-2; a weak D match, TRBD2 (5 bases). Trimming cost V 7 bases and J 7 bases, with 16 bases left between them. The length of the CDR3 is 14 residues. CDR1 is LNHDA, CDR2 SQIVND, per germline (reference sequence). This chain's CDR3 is CASKPGYTLGELFF. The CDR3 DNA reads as TGTGCCAGTAAGCCGGGGTACACCCTCGGGGAGCTGTTTTTT. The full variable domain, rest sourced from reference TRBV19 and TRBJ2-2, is DGGITQSPKYLFRKEGQNVTLSCEQNLNHDAMYWYRQDPGQGLRLIYYSQIVNDFQKGDIAEGYSVSREKKESFPLTVTSAQKNPTAFYLCASKPGYTLGELFFGEGSRLTVL.

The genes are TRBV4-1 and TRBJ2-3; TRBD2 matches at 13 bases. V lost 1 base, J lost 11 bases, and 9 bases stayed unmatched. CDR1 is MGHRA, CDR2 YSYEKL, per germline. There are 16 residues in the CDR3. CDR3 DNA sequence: TGCGCCAGCAGCCAAGTTTCGGGACTAGCGGGATTTGAGCAGTATTTT. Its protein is CASSQVSGLAGFEQYF.

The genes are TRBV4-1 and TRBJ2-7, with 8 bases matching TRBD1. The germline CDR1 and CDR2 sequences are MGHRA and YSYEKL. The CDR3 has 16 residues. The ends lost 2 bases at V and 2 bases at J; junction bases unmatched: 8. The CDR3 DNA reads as TGCGCCAGCAGCCAAAATAGACAGGGGCCTCCCTACGAGCAGTACTTC. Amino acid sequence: CASSQNRQGPPYEQYF.

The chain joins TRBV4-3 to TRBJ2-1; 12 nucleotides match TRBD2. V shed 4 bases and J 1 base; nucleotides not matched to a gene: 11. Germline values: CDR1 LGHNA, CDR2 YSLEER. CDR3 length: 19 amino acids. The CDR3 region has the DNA TGCGCCAGCAGCCGTATGACTAGCGGGAGTACAGGGTCCTACAATGAGCAGTTCTTC. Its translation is CASSRMTSGSTGSYNEQFF.

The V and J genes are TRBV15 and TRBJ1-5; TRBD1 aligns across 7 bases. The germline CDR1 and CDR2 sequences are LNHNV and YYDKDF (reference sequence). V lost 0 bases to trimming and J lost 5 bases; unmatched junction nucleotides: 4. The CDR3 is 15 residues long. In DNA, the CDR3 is TGTGCCACCAGCAGAGAAACACAGGGGTATCAGCCCCAGCATTTT. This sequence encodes CATSRETQGYQPQHF.